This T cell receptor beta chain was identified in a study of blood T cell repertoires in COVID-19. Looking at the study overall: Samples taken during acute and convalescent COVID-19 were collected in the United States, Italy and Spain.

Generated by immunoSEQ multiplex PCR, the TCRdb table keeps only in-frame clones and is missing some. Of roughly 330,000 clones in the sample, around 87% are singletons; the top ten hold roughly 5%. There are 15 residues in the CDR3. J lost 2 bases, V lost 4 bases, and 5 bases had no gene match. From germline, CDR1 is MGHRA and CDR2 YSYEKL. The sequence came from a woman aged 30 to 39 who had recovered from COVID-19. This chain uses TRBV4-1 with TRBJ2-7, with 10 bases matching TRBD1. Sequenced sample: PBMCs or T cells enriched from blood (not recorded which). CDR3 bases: TGCGCCAGCAGCCGGAATGGACAGGGGGCCTACGAGCAGTACTTC. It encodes CASSRNGQGAYEQYF.